A selection of T cell receptor beta chains follows, all from one sample in a study of blood T cell repertoires in COVID-19. Method: immunoSEQ multiplex PCR; TCRdb's copy keeps in-frame clones and lacks some. Among more than 45,000 clones listed, about 85% were seen once. Specimen: peripheral blood. The receptors were sampled from a woman aged 65 to 85 with active COVID-19. Both conserved end residues are part of each CDR3. A D gene is named only where the DNA matches it firmly. The size entry is marked missing in some rows and otherwise reads once, few, many or a size class.

V	D	size	J	CDR3	DNA
TRBV5-1	NA	few	TRBJ2-7	CASSLVAGASYEQYF	TGCGCCAGCAGCTTGGTGGCAGGGGCCTCCTACGAGCAGTACTTC
TRBV5-1	NA	NA	TRBJ2-3	CASSLTGPDTQYF	TGCGCCAGCAGCTTGACGGGTCCAGATACGCAGTATTTT
TRBV27	NA	NA	TRBJ1-1	CASSPRGVSGNTEAFF	TGTGCCAGCAGTCCGCGGGGGGTAAGTGGGAACACTGAAGCTTTCTTT
TRBV19	NA	NA	TRBJ1-5	CASSPPGQQSNQPQHF	TGTGCCAGTAGCCCTCCGGGTCAACAAAGCAATCAGCCCCAGCATTTT
TRBV18	NA	NA	TRBJ2-5	CASSPVPQETQYF	TGTGCCAGCTCACCAGTCCCTCAAGAGACCCAGTACTTC
TRBV30	TRBD1	NA	TRBJ1-6	CAWSRDRGNSPLHF	TGTGCCTGGAGTCGGGACAGGGGGAATTCACCCCTCCACTTT
TRBV9	TRBD1	NA	TRBJ1-4	CASSPRTGLEKLFF	TGTGCCAGCAGCCCGCGGACAGGGTTGGAAAAACTGTTTTTT
TRBV27	NA	NA	TRBJ2-1	CASSSTGSYNEQFF	TGTGCCAGCAGTTCCACAGGGAGCTACAATGAGCAGTTCTTC
TRBV11-3	TRBD2	NA	TRBJ2-7	CASSDTSGYEQYF	TGTGCCAGCAGTGATACTAGCGGCTACGAGCAGTACTTC
TRBV27	NA	NA	TRBJ2-1	CASSPSRSTYNEQFF	TGTGCCAGCAGCCCTAGCCGCAGTACCTACAATGAGCAGTTCTTC
TRBV28	TRBD1	NA	TRBJ2-7	CASSPTGTGDYEQYF	TGTGCCAGCAGTCCTACAGGGACAGGGGACTACGAGCAGTACTTC
TRBV11-2	NA	NA	TRBJ2-3	CASSLGDWTDTQYF	TGTGCCAGCAGCTTAGGAGATTGGACAGATACGCAGTATTTT
TRBV6-6	NA	NA	TRBJ1-5	CASSLGQSNQPQHF	TGTGCCAGCAGTCTCGGACAGAGCAATCAGCCCCAGCATTTT
TRBV29-1	NA	NA	TRBJ2-5	CSVHPGRETQYF	TGCAGCGTCCACCCTGGCCGTGAGACCCAGTACTTC
TRBV6-6	TRBD2	NA	TRBJ2-7	CASSSGRQGEQYF	TGTGCCAGCAGTTCCGGGAGGCAAGGCGAGCAGTACTTC
TRBV5-1	TRBD2	NA	TRBJ2-5	CASSGALSGGPGTQYF	TGCGCCAGCAGCGGGGCGTTGTCGGGAGGGCCGGGGACCCAGTACTTC
TRBV28	NA	NA	TRBJ1-1	CACRGTLGTEAFF	TGTGCCTGCCGGGGGACCTTGGGGACTGAAGCTTTCTTT
TRBV5-8	NA	NA	TRBJ1-2	CASSLVRDFRRSYGYTF	TGTGCCAGCAGCTTGGTTCGGGACTTTCGGAGGTCTTATGGCTACACCTTC
TRBV9	TRBD2	NA	TRBJ2-1	CASSPQTSGRHEQFF	TGTGCCAGCAGCCCCCAGACTAGCGGGAGGCATGAGCAGTTCTTC